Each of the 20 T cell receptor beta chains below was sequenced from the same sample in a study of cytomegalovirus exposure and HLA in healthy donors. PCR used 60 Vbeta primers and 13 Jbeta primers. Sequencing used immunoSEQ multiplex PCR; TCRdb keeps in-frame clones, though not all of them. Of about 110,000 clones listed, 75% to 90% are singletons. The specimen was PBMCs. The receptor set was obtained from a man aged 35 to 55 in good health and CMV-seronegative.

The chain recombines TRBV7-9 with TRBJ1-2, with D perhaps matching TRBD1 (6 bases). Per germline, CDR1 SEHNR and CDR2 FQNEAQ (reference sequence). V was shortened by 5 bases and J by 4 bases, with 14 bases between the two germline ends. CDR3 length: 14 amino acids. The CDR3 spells CASSPQGSGYGYTF. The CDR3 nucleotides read TGTGCCAGCAGCCCGCAGGGGAGCGGCTATGGCTACACCTTC.

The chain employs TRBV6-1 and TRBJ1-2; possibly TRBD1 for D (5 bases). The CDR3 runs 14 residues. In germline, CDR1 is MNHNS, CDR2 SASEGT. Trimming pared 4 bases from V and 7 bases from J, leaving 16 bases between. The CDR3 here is CASSGTAGEVGYTF. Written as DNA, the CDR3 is TGTGCCAGCAGTGGGACTGCGGGGGAGGTTGGCTACACCTTC.

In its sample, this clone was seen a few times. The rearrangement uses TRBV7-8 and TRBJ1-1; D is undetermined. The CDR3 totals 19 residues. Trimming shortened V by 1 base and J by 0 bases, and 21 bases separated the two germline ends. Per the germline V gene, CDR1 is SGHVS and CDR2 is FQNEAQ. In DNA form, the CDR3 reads TGTGCCAGCAGCTTAGGAGGGTGGGCCGGGGAAAGGATGAACACTGAAGCTTTCTTT. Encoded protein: CASSLGGWAGERMNTEAFF.

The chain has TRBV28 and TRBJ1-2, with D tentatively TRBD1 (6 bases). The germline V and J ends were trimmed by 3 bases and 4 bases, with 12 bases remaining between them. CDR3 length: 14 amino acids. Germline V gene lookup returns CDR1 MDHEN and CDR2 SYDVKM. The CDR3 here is CASSFMGHLYGYTF. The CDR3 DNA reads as TGTGCCAGCAGTTTTATGGGACACCTCTATGGCTACACCTTC.

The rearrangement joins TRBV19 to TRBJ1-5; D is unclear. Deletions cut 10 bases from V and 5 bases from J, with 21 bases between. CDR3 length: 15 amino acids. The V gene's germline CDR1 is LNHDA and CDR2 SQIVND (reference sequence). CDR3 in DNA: TGTGCCACCTGCGCGGGAGGAAACAATTATCAGCCCCAGCATTTT. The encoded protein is CATCAGGNNYQPQHF.

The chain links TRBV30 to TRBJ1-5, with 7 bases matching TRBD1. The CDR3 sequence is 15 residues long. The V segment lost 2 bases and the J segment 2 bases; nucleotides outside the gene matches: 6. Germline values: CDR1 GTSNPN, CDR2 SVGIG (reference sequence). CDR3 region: CAWSTKGAGNQPQHF. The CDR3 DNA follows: TGTGCCTGGAGTACAAAGGGGGCGGGCAATCAGCCCCAGCATTTT.

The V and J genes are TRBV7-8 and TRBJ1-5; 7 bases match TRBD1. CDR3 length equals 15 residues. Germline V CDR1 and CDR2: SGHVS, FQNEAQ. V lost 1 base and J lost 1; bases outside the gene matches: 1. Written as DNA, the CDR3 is TGTGCCAGCAGCTTAGAGGGGGCGAGCAATCAGCCCCAGCATTTT. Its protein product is CASSLEGASNQPQHF.

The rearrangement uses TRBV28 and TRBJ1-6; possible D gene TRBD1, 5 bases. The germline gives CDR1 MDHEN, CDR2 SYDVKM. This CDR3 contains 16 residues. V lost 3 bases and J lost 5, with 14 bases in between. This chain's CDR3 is CASSFPRGGDNSPLHF. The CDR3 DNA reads TGTGCCAGCAGTTTCCCAAGGGGAGGGGATAATTCACCCCTCCACTTT.

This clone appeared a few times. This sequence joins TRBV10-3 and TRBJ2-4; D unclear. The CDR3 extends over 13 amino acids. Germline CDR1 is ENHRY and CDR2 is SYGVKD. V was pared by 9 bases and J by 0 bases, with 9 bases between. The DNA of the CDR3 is TGTGCCATTCAGGATATAGCCAAAAACATTCAGTACTTC. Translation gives CAIQDIAKNIQYF.

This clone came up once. CDR3 residues: CASSANRDSNAEAFF. The CDR3 DNA follows: TGCGCCAGCAGCGCAAACAGGGATTCTAACGCTGAAGCTTTCTTT. The chain couples TRBV5-1 to TRBJ1-1; the D gene is possibly TRBD1 (6 bases). The CDR3 loop spans 15 amino acids. V gave up 4 bases and J gave up 6 bases, with 19 bases separating them. CDR1 is SGHRS and CDR2 is YFSETQ in the germline V gene.

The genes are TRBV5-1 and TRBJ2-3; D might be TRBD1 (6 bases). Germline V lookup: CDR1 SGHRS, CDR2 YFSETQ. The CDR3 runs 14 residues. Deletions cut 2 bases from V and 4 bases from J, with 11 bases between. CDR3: CASSFPGQPDTQYF. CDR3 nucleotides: TGCGCCAGCAGCTTCCCCGGACAGCCAGATACGCAGTATTTT.

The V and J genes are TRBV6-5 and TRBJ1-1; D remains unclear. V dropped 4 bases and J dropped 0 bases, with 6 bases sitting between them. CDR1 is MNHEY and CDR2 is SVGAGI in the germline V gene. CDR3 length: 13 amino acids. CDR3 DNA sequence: TGTGCCAGCAGTTCCCCAATGAACACTGAAGCTTTCTTT. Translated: CASSSPMNTEAFF.

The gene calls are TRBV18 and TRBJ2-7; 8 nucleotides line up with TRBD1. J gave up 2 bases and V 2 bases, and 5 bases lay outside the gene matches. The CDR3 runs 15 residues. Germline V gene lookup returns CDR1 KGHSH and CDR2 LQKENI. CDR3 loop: CASSPGQGRTYEQYF. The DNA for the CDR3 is TGTGCCAGCTCACCAGGACAGGGAAGGACCTACGAGCAGTACTTC.

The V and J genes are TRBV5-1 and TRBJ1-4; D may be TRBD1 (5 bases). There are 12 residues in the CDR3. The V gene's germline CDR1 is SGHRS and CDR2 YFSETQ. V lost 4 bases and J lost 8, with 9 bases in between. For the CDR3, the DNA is TGCGCCAGCAGCCCTAACAGGGAAAAACTGTTTTTT. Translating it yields CASSPNREKLFF.

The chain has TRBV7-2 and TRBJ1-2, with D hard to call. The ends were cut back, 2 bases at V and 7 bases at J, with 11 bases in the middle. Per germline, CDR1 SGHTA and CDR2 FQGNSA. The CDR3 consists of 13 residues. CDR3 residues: CASSLPGMVGYTF. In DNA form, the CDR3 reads TGTGCCAGCAGCTTACCGGGTATGGTTGGCTACACCTTC.

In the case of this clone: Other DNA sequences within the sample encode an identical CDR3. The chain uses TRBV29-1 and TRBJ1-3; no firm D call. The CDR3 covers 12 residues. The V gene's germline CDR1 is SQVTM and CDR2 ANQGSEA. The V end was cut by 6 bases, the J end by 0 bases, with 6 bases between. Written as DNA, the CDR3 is TGCAGCGTCTCAGGCTCTGGAAACACCATATATTTT. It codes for CSVSGSGNTIYF. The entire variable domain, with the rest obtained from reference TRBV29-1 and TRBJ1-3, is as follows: SAVISQKPSRDICQRGTSLTIQCQVDSQVTMMFWYRQQPGQSLTLIATANQGSEATYESGFVIDKFPISRPNLTFSTLTVSNMSPEDSSIYLCSVSGSGNTIYFGEGSWLTVV.

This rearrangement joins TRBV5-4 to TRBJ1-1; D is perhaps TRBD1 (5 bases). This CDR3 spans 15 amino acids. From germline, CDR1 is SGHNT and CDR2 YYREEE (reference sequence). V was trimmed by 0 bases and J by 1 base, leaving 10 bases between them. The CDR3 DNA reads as TGTGCCAGCAGCTTGGAAAGGGGCAGGAACACTGAAGCTTTCTTT. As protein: CASSLERGRNTEAFF.

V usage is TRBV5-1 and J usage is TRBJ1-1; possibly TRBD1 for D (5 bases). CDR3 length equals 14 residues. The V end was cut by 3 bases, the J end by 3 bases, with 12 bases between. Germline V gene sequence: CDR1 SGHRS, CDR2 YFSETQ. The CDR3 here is CASSSRVTDTEAFF. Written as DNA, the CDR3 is TGCGCCAGCAGCTCCAGGGTTACGGACACTGAAGCTTTCTTT.

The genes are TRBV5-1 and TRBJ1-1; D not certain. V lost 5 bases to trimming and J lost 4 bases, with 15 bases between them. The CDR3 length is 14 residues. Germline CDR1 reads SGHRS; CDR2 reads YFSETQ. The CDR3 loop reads CASSPKAGITEAFF. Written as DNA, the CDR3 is TGCGCCAGCAGTCCAAAGGCGGGTATCACTGAAGCTTTCTTT.

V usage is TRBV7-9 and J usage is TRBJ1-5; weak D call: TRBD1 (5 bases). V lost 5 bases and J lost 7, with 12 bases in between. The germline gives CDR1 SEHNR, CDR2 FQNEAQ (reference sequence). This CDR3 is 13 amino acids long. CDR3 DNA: TGTGCCAGCAGCCCGGACACTCGACAGCCCCAGCATTTT. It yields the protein CASSPDTRQPQHF.